These 9 T cell receptor beta chains came from one sample sequenced in a study of blood T cells in healthy people across ages. A J-beta primer mix and a sample-barcoded 5' primer were used in a second PCR of about 7 to 12 cycles. TCRdb re-derived calls from the 5' RACE reads in MiXCR, one entry per CDR3 protein. Among some 880,000 distinct CDR3 sequences listed, about 37% were seen once. The sample was blood. The origin of the receptors is a young man in good health.

This rearrangement joins TRBV12-3 or TRBV12-4 to TRBJ1-2, with no clear D. The CDR3 runs 13 residues. V lost 3 bases and J 4 bases, leaving 9 bases between the germline ends. CDR3 coding DNA: TGTGCCAGCAGTTTCTCCCTGTCCTATGGCTACACCTTC. Amino acids: CASSFSLSYGYTF.

This clonotype showed up just a few times. The chain combines TRBV7-8 with TRBJ2-5; the D gene is possibly TRBD2 (8 bases). Trimming removed 2 bases from V and 1 base from J, with 14 bases in between. This CDR3 is built from 16 residues. Germline V gene data show CDR1 as SGHVS and CDR2 as FQNEAQ. CDR3 DNA sequence: TGTGCCAGCAGCTTACGGGAGGGACAGATCCAAGAGACCCAGTACTTC. Residues: CASSLREGQIQETQYF. The whole variable domain, filled in from reference TRBV7-8 and TRBJ2-5, reads GAGVSQSPRYKVAKRGQDVALRCDPISGHVSLFWYQQALGQGPEFLTYFQNEAQLDKSGLPSDRFFAERPEGSVSTLKIQRTQQEDSAVYLCASSLREGQIQETQYFGPGTRLLVL.

This clonotype has at least ten counts. The gene calls are TRBV12-5 and TRBJ2-1, with D possibly matching TRBD1 (6 bases). The CDR3 has 16 amino acids. Trimming stripped 5 bases from V and 0 bases from J, with 14 bases between. Germline CDR1 and CDR2: LGHNT and FRNRAP. The chain's CDR3 is CASGADRDTSYNEQFF. In nucleotides, the CDR3 is TGTGCTAGTGGTGCCGACCGGGACACCTCCTACAATGAGCAGTTCTTC.

This clonotype turned up a few times. The chain employs TRBV3-1 and TRBJ2-3; possible D gene TRBD1, 7 bases. Germline V CDR1 and CDR2: LGHDT, YNNKEL (reference sequence). This CDR3 is built from 15 residues. The V gene lost 0 bases and the J gene lost 4 bases, with 11 bases spanning the gap. The CDR3 loop reads CASSQDPGGPDTQYF. The CDR3 DNA reads TGTGCCAGCAGCCAAGATCCAGGGGGGCCAGATACGCAGTATTTT.

This sequence joins TRBV12-5 and TRBJ2-3; tentatively, D is TRBD2 (5 bases). Trimming pared 6 bases from V and 0 bases from J, leaving 13 bases between. This CDR3 spans 15 amino acids. CDR1 is LGHNT and CDR2 is FRNRAP in the germline V gene. This chain's CDR3 is CASGLGLGSTDTQYF. CDR3 nucleotides: TGTGCTAGTGGCCTTGGACTGGGGAGCACAGATACGCAGTATTTT.

V gene TRBV20-1 combines with J gene TRBJ2-1; perhaps TRBD2 as D (6 bases). The germline gives CDR1 DFQATT, CDR2 SNEGSKA (reference sequence). This CDR3 has 14 residues. V lost 3 bases and J lost 5, with 14 bases in between. The CDR3 here is CSARRRAANNEQFF. The CDR3 nucleotides read TGCAGTGCTAGGAGGAGGGCGGCCAACAATGAGCAGTTCTTC.

This clonotype was picked up a small number of times. The V call is TRBV6-6, the J call TRBJ2-7; possible D gene TRBD1, 5 bases. CDR3 length equals 13 residues. The germline V gene has CDR1 MNHNY and CDR2 SVGAGI (reference sequence). Deletions cut 7 bases from V and 0 bases from J, with 10 bases between. In nucleotides, the CDR3 is TGTGCCAGCACCCCGGACAACTCCTACGAGCAGTACTTC. Its translation: CASTPDNSYEQYF.

This clonotype was picked up a small number of times. This sequence joins TRBV20-1 and TRBJ1-2; D possibly corresponds to TRBD1 (6 bases). V gave up 5 bases and J gave up 4 bases, with 11 bases separating them. CDR1 and CDR2 from the germline V gene are DFQATT and SNEGSKA (reference sequence). The CDR3 extends over 12 amino acids. The CDR3 DNA sequence: TGCAGTGCTCTCGGACAGATCTATGGCTACACCTTC. Encoded protein: CSALGQIYGYTF.

This clonotype was observed at least ten times. J is TRBJ2-1 and V is TRBV2; 9 positions agree with TRBD2. Germline V lookup: CDR1 SNHLY, CDR2 FYNNEI. The trim removed 8 bases at V and 2 bases at J, leaving 7 bases unmatched. The CDR3 runs 15 residues. The CDR3 DNA is TGTGCCAGCTCCCCTTTAGCGGGGGCCTACAATGAGCAGTTCTTC. The encoded protein is CASSPLAGAYNEQFF.